These 18 T cell receptor beta chains were sequenced from one sample in a study of T cells after yellow fever vaccination. TCRdb passed the 5' RACE reads through MiXCR, listing each CDR3 protein once. The data show 250,000 to 400,000 distinct CDR3 sequences, roughly 4% seen once. This sample comprised PBMCs, obtained 5 days after the yellow fever booster vaccination. The receptors were sampled from a man aged 18 to 29 who received the YFV17D yellow fever vaccine.

This clonotype occurred a few times. The chain employs TRBV20-1 and TRBJ2-1; 9 bases fit TRBD2. Trimming at V came to 3 bases and at J to 0 bases, leaving 3 bases not matched to a gene. The CDR3 runs to 15 residues. CDR1 is DFQATT and CDR2 is SNEGSKA in the germline V gene (reference sequence). In DNA, the CDR3 is TGCAGTGCTAGCTTGCGGGGGGGCTCCTACAATGAGCAGTTCTTC. The encoded protein is CSASLRGGSYNEQFF.

This clonotype has ten or more counts. The chain is built from TRBV29-1 and TRBJ1-2; D gene unclear. The CDR3 has 12 residues. Germline loops: CDR1 SQVTM, CDR2 ANQGSEA. V gave up 3 bases and J gave up 4 bases, with 9 bases separating them. The CDR3 DNA follows: TGCAGCGTTGATACGGGTCGCTATGGCTACACCTTC. Translating gives CSVDTGRYGYTF. Drawing the rest from reference TRBV29-1 and TRBJ1-2, the complete variable domain is SAVISQKPSRDICQRGTSLTIQCQVDSQVTMMFWYRQQPGQSLTLIATANQGSEATYESGFVIDKFPISRPNLTFSTLTVSNMSPEDSSIYLCSVDTGRYGYTFGSGTRLTVV.

The chain joins TRBV27 to TRBJ1-1, with D perhaps TRBD1 (5 bases). Trimming removed 3 bases from V and 2 bases from J, with 13 bases in between. There are 15 residues in the CDR3. Germline V gene data show CDR1 as MNHEY and CDR2 as SMNVEV (reference sequence). This CDR3 reads CASSLGRDRNTEAFF. In DNA form, the CDR3 reads TGTGCCAGCAGTTTGGGGAGGGACCGAAACACTGAAGCTTTCTTT.

This clonotype has more than one count but fewer than ten. The chain recombines TRBV4-1 with TRBJ2-1, with D possibly matching TRBD1 (5 bases). The germline V gene has CDR1 MGHRA and CDR2 YSYEKL. This CDR3 comprises 17 residues. Trimming took 8 bases from V and 0 from J, leaving 20 bases between them. CDR3 sequence: CASYDIGAGSSYNEQFF. Here the CDR3 DNA reads TGCGCCAGCTACGACATTGGGGCCGGTAGCTCCTACAATGAGCAGTTCTTC.

This clonotype came up many times. The chain carries TRBV11-2 and TRBJ2-1, with D maybe TRBD2 (7 bases). Germline V gene data show CDR1 as SGHAT and CDR2 as FQNNGV. This CDR3 spans 19 amino acids. V gave up 5 bases and J gave up 0 bases, with 23 bases separating them. This chain's CDR3 is CASSRWGGLQGGSYNEQFF. Written as DNA, the CDR3 is TGTGCCAGCAGCAGATGGGGGGGGCTACAGGGTGGCTCCTACAATGAGCAGTTCTTC. Full variable domain (missing parts from reference TRBV11-2 and TRBJ2-1): EAGVAQSPRYKIIEKRQSVAFWCNPISGHATLYWYQQILGQGPKLLIQFQNNGVVDDSQLPKDRFSAERLKGVDSTLKIQPAKLEDSAVYLCASSRWGGLQGGSYNEQFFGPGTRLTVL.

The V call is TRBV29-1, the J call TRBJ2-1; D gene ambiguous. The CDR3 has 12 residues. Germline CDR1 and CDR2: SQVTM and ANQGSEA. The V gene lost 5 bases and the J gene lost 1 base, with 6 bases spanning the gap. CDR3 DNA: TGCAGCGTTTCTCATTCCTACAATGAGCAGTTCTTC. Translation gives CSVSHSYNEQFF.

The chain combines TRBV4-1 with TRBJ2-5, with 7 bases matching TRBD1. The V and J ends lost 4 bases and 7 bases, in that order; junction bases with no gene match: 9. This CDR3 spans 14 amino acids. Germline CDR1 reads MGHRA; CDR2 reads YSYEKL. In DNA form, the CDR3 reads TGCGCCAGCAGCCGGACAGGTCCTATGGGGACCCAGTACTTC. Translating gives CASSRTGPMGTQYF.

In this sample, this clonotype turned up a few times. The chain joins TRBV7-6 to TRBJ2-1, with a tentative D call TRBD2 (7 bases). This CDR3 contains 18 residues. The V end was cut by 1 base, the J end by 7 bases, with 23 bases between. The V gene's germline CDR1 is SGHVS and CDR2 FNYEAQ. CDR3 sequence (DNA): TGTGCCAGCAGCTTAGGGTCGAGGGGGGGCCCGAGGGGGAATGAGCAGTTCTTC. It translates to CASSLGSRGGPRGNEQFF.

This clonotype appeared many times. The chain combines TRBV5-1 with TRBJ2-1; possible D gene TRBD1, 6 bases. In germline, CDR1 is SGHRS, CDR2 YFSETQ. V shed 2 bases and J shed 0 bases, with 6 bases lying between them. The CDR3 covers 14 residues. DNA of the CDR3: TGCGCCAGCAGCTTACAGGGCTCCTACAATGAGCAGTTCTTC. This encodes CASSLQGSYNEQFF. Filled out from reference TRBV5-1 and TRBJ2-1, the complete variable domain reads KAGVTQTPRYLIKTRGQQVTLSCSPISGHRSVSWYQQTPGQGLQFLFEYFSETQRNKGNFPGRFSGRQFSNSRSEMNVSTLELGDSALYLCASSLQGSYNEQFFGPGTRLTVL.

This clonotype occurred a few times. The DNA for the CDR3 is TGTGCCAGCAGCCATAGACTAGCGGCAGACCAAGAGACCCAGTACTTC. It is translated as CASSHRLAADQETQYF. This chain connects TRBV3-1 to TRBJ2-5; 9 bases match TRBD2. Germline lookup yields CDR1 LGHDT and CDR2 YNNKEL (reference sequence). The J segment lost 0 bases and the V segment lost 3 bases, leaving 5 bases of the junction unmatched. The CDR3 is made up of 16 amino acids.

The V gene is TRBV7-2, the J gene TRBJ2-7, with D possibly being TRBD2 (5 bases). Deletions cut 2 bases from V and 4 bases from J, with 15 bases between. This CDR3 contains 15 residues. Germline V gene data show CDR1 as SGHTA and CDR2 as FQGNSA. The DNA of the CDR3 is TGTGCCAGCAGCTTATCGGTCGGTACGGGGTACGAGCAGTACTTC. Translated, it gives CASSLSVGTGYEQYF.

This clonotype was observed at least ten times. The V call is TRBV4-1, the J call TRBJ2-1; D is possibly TRBD1 (5 bases). The germline V gene has CDR1 MGHRA and CDR2 YSYEKL. The CDR3 has 16 amino acids. V was pared by 1 base and J by 7 bases, with 17 bases between. As DNA, the CDR3 is TGCGCCAGCAGCCAAGCGCCAGGGAACCTCGGGAATGAGCAGTTCTTC. Protein sequence: CASSQAPGNLGNEQFF.

V usage is TRBV6-1 and J usage is TRBJ2-2; D gene unclear. The CDR3 loop spans 15 amino acids. Germline V gene data show CDR1 as MNHNS and CDR2 as SASEGT. The ends were cut back, 2 bases at V and 0 bases at J, with 7 bases in the middle. The chain's CDR3 is CASSELGTNTGELFF. CDR3 coding DNA: TGTGCCAGCAGTGAATTAGGAACGAACACCGGGGAGCTGTTTTTT.

There are a few counts of this clonotype. The chain carries TRBV18 and TRBJ2-2; D gene ambiguous. Germline CDR1 and CDR2: KGHSH and LQKENI. CDR3 size: 15 residues. Trimming took 2 bases from V and 1 from J, leaving 8 bases between them. This CDR3 is CASSPSVGNTGELFF. The CDR3 DNA follows: TGTGCCAGCTCACCATCGGTGGGGAACACCGGGGAGCTGTTTTTT.

The genes are TRBV3-1 and TRBJ1-1; D uncertain. Germline loops: CDR1 LGHDT, CDR2 YNNKEL (reference sequence). V gave up 0 bases and J gave up 0 bases, with 14 bases separating them. The CDR3 is 17 amino acids. The CDR3 coding sequence is TGTGCCAGCAGCCAAGATCCCACAGCCTATATGAACACTGAAGCTTTCTTT. This translates into CASSQDPTAYMNTEAFF.

The V gene is TRBV7-9, the J gene TRBJ1-2, with D perhaps matching TRBD1 (6 bases). The V end lost 2 bases, the J end lost 4 bases, and 17 bases lay between the germline ends. CDR3 length: 16 amino acids. The germline V gene has CDR1 SEHNR and CDR2 FQNEAQ (reference sequence). The CDR3 sequence is CASSLTGSQFSYGYTF. The CDR3 DNA reads as TGTGCCAGCAGCTTAACAGGGTCCCAATTTTCCTATGGCTACACCTTC.

At least ten counts were recorded for this clonotype. The genes are TRBV9 and TRBJ2-7, with D unclear. The CDR3 consists of 14 residues. Trimming stripped 4 bases from V and 1 base from J, with 12 bases between. CDR1 is SGDLS and CDR2 is YYNGEE in the germline V gene. The CDR3 DNA is TGTGCCAGCAGCCCAAATTTCGGGTCCTACGAGCAGTACTTC. Its protein product is CASSPNFGSYEQYF.

This clonotype showed up many times. The genes are TRBV29-1 and TRBJ1-1; D is ambiguous. Germline V gene lookup returns CDR1 SQVTM and CDR2 ANQGSEA. There are 14 residues in the CDR3. Trimming took 1 base from V and 2 from J, leaving 11 bases between them. CDR3 residues: CSVEALASNTEAFF. In DNA form, the CDR3 reads TGCAGCGTTGAAGCCCTGGCTTCAAACACTGAAGCTTTCTTT.